What follows are 22 T cell receptor beta chains derived from one specimen sequenced in a study of blood T cell repertoires in COVID-19. TCRdb's copy holds only in-frame clones and misses some; the assay was immunoSEQ multiplex PCR. There are some 150,000 clones in the sample; 80% to 85% occur only once, and roughly 5.7% lies in the top ten. Sequencing input: PBMCs or T cells enriched from blood (not recorded which). These receptors came from a woman in her forties or fifties who had been exposed to COVID-19.

The chain employs TRBV7-9 and TRBJ2-3, with 9 bases identical to TRBD2. The CDR3 sequence is 17 residues long. The V gene end was trimmed by 3 bases and the J gene end by 2 bases; junction bases not matched to a gene: 9. CDR1 SEHNR and CDR2 FQNEAQ come from the germline V gene (reference sequence). CDR3 sequence: CASSFQTSGNPTDTQYF. The CDR3 coding sequence is TGTGCCAGCAGCTTCCAGACTAGCGGAAACCCCACAGATACGCAGTATTTT.

The chain has TRBV9 and TRBJ2-6; D is unclear. The CDR3 length is 14 residues. Germline lookup yields CDR1 SGDLS and CDR2 YYNGEE. Trimming left V 2 bases short and J 0 bases short, with 3 bases between. CDR3 DNA: TGTGCCAGCAGCGTCAACTCTGGGGCCAACGTCCTGACTTTC. It yields the protein CASSVNSGANVLTF. Drawing the rest from reference TRBV9 and TRBJ2-6, the complete variable domain is DSGVTQTPKHLITATGQRVTLRCSPRSGDLSVYWYQQSLDQGLQFLIQYYNGEERAKGNILERFSAQQFPDLHSELNLSSLELGDSALYFCASSVNSGANVLTFGAGSRLTVL.

The chain is built from TRBV18 and TRBJ2-4; 15 nucleotides align to TRBD2. The germline V gene encodes CDR1 KGHSH and CDR2 LQKENI. This CDR3 is built from 19 residues. J was trimmed by 1 base and V by 2 bases; bases with no gene match: 6. CDR3 nucleotides: TGTGCCAGCTCACCAGGACTAGCGGGGGGGCCGTTGGCCAAAAACATTCAGTACTTC. Translating it yields CASSPGLAGGPLAKNIQYF.

This chain joins TRBV7-2 and TRBJ1-5, with D possibly TRBD1 on 5 matching bases. This CDR3 is 16 amino acids long. Trimming removed 1 base at V and 5 bases at J, with 15 bases between. Germline CDR1 and CDR2: SGHTA and FQGNSA. The CDR3 region has the DNA TGTGCCAGCAGCTTAGAGTCAGGGAAAATCCATCAGCCCCAGCATTTT. Amino acids: CASSLESGKIHQPQHF. Full variable domain (outside the CDR3, taken from reference TRBV7-2 and TRBJ1-5): GAGVSQSPSNKVTEKGKDVELRCDPISGHTALYWYRQSLGQGLEFLIYFQGNSAPDKSGLPSDRFSAERTGGSVSTLTIQRTQQEDSAVYLCASSLESGKIHQPQHFGDGTRLSIL.

This sequence joins TRBV6-5 and TRBJ2-1; 8 bases are shared with TRBD2. CDR1 and CDR2 (germline): MNHEY, SVGAGI. The CDR3 totals 15 residues. With 2 bases clipped from V and 4 bases from J, the junction kept 4 bases outside the gene matches. The CDR3: CASSYSGSTYNEQFF. CDR3 DNA: TGTGCCAGCAGTTACAGCGGGAGTACTTACAATGAGCAGTTCTTC.

The chain is built from TRBV27 and TRBJ1-5; D might be TRBD1 (5 bases). This CDR3 spans 15 amino acids. Germline assignment: CDR1 MNHEY and CDR2 SMNVEV (reference sequence). Trimming left V 2 bases short and J 2 bases short, with 10 bases between. CDR3 in DNA: TGTGCCAGCAGTTTAGGGGGGTTGGGCAATCAGCCCCAGCATTTT. Translating gives CASSLGGLGNQPQHF.

The chain is built from TRBV25-1 and TRBJ1-2, with 8 bases identical to TRBD1. The CDR3 sequence is 15 residues long. CDR1 and CDR2 from the germline V gene are MGHDK and SYGVNS. The V and J ends lost 4 bases and 7 bases, in that order; junction bases with no gene match: 11. In DNA, the CDR3 is TGTGCCAGCAGTGGGACCGGGACAGGTCCCCTTGGCTACACCTTC. This sequence encodes CASSGTGTGPLGYTF.

The chain carries TRBV7-6 and TRBJ2-5; D may be TRBD1 (6 bases). Trimming pared 5 bases from V and 3 bases from J, leaving 22 bases between. CDR3 length equals 17 residues. The germline CDR1 and CDR2 sequences are SGHVS and FNYEAQ. The CDR3 loop is CASSRTTGTSVKETQYF. CDR3 nucleotide sequence: TGTGCCAGCAGCCGAACTACCGGGACAAGCGTAAAAGAGACCCAGTACTTC.

The chain combines TRBV7-3 with TRBJ2-5; the D gene is possibly TRBD1 (5 bases). This CDR3 has 14 residues. CDR1 is SGHTA, CDR2 FQGTGA, per germline. V lost 5 bases and J 4 bases, leaving 14 bases between the germline ends. DNA of the CDR3: TGTGCCAGCAGCCTTAGGGGTCCGGGAGAGACCCAGTACTTC. Amino acids: CASSLRGPGETQYF.

The V call is TRBV25-1, the J call TRBJ2-5; D possibly corresponds to TRBD2 (5 bases). Germline values: CDR1 MGHDK, CDR2 SYGVNS. The CDR3 is 15 amino acids. V lost 5 bases, J lost 3 bases, and 16 bases lay in between. The chain's CDR3 is CASSSHERLEETQYF. The CDR3 DNA is TGTGCCAGCAGTTCCCACGAGCGGTTGGAAGAGACCCAGTACTTC.

The CDR3, as DNA: TGTGCCAGCAGCGGAGCGGGACAACCGCGCACAGATACGCAGTATTTT. Translating gives CASSGAGQPRTDTQYF. V is TRBV5-5 and J is TRBJ2-3; possibly TRBD2 for D (7 bases). Germline CDR1 and CDR2: SGHKS and YYEKEE (reference sequence). V was shortened by 4 bases and J by 1 base, with 16 bases between the two germline ends. The CDR3 covers 16 residues.

V and J are TRBV10-1 and TRBJ2-3; TRBD2 matches 7 bases. After removal of 3 bases from V and 0 bases from J, the junction contained 6 bases not matched to a gene. The CDR3 length is 16 residues. In germline, CDR1 is WNHNN, CDR2 SYGVQD (reference sequence). This chain's CDR3 is CASSDPAGVSTDTQYF. In DNA form, the CDR3 reads TGCGCCAGCAGTGACCCCGCGGGGGTTAGCACAGATACGCAGTATTTT.

This clone appeared a single time. This chain uses TRBV6-1 with TRBJ2-5; tentatively, D is TRBD1 (5 bases). This CDR3 comprises 14 residues. Trimming left V 2 bases short and J 5 bases short, with 12 bases between. Per germline, CDR1 MNHNS and CDR2 SASEGT. The CDR3 protein is CASSERGSVETQYF. The CDR3, as DNA: TGTGCCAGCAGTGAAAGGGGCAGTGTGGAGACCCAGTACTTC.

This clone was recorded once. The chain couples TRBV19 to TRBJ1-3; D ambiguous. Per germline, CDR1 LNHDA and CDR2 SQIVND (reference sequence). Trimming removed 3 bases from V and 0 bases from J, with 9 bases in between. The CDR3 is 15 residues long. CDR3 DNA: TGTGCCAGTAGTATGGCACAGAGCTCTGGAAACACCATATATTTT. This sequence encodes CASSMAQSSGNTIYF.

This clone has more than one count but fewer than ten. The rearrangement uses TRBV5-5 and TRBJ2-5, with D maybe TRBD1 (7 bases). The CDR3 runs to 13 residues. Germline V lookup: CDR1 SGHKS, CDR2 YYEKEE (reference sequence). Trimming left V 4 bases short and J 5 bases short, with 12 bases between. The CDR3 here is CASSLTGRETQYF. CDR3 bases: TGTGCCAGCAGCCTGACAGGGAGGGAGACCCAGTACTTC.

The rearrangement uses TRBV9 and TRBJ2-1, with D possibly being TRBD2 (6 bases). The CDR3 runs to 15 residues. V lost 2 bases and J 2 bases, leaving 11 bases between the germline ends. CDR1 and CDR2 from the germline V gene are SGDLS and YYNGEE. The CDR3 coding sequence is TGTGCCAGCAGCGTCGAGCGGGCCCCCTACAATGAGCAGTTCTTC. Its translation is CASSVERAPYNEQFF. The whole variable domain, remainder taken from reference TRBV9 and TRBJ2-1, is DSGVTQTPKHLITATGQRVTLRCSPRSGDLSVYWYQQSLDQGLQFLIQYYNGEERAKGNILERFSAQQFPDLHSELNLSSLELGDSALYFCASSVERAPYNEQFFGPGTRLTVL.

This chain joins TRBV9 and TRBJ1-3, with D tentatively TRBD1 (5 bases). V lost 3 bases, J lost 0 bases, and 10 bases lay in between. The CDR3 spans 15 residues. Germline CDR1 SGDLS, CDR2 YYNGEE. The CDR3 protein is CASSDLGGSGNTIYF. CDR3 coding DNA: TGTGCCAGCAGCGACCTCGGGGGCTCTGGAAACACCATATATTTT. Filled out from reference TRBV9 and TRBJ1-3, the complete variable domain reads DSGVTQTPKHLITATGQRVTLRCSPRSGDLSVYWYQQSLDQGLQFLIQYYNGEERAKGNILERFSAQQFPDLHSELNLSSLELGDSALYFCASSDLGGSGNTIYFGEGSWLTVV.

The genes are TRBV4-3 and TRBJ1-2, with D perhaps TRBD1 (5 bases). Germline CDR1 and CDR2: LGHNA and YSLEER. The V end was cut by 3 bases, the J end by 6 bases, with 14 bases between. The CDR3 runs 14 residues. For the CDR3, the DNA is TGCGCCAGCAGCCAGGACGACAGATCTAATGGCTACACCTTC. This codes for CASSQDDRSNGYTF.

This CDR3 reads CASGSPQGSSNYGYTF. CDR3 coding DNA: TGTGCTAGTGGTTCCCCGCAGGGGTCCTCGAACTATGGCTACACCTTC. The V gene is TRBV12-5, the J gene TRBJ1-2; the D gene is possibly TRBD1 (6 bases). CDR3 length: 16 residues. V lost 4 bases and J lost 2, with 17 bases in between. Germline loops: CDR1 LGHNT, CDR2 FRNRAP.

V gene TRBV2 combines with J gene TRBJ2-2, with 7 nucleotides matching TRBD2. The CDR3 consists of 16 residues. The germline CDR1 and CDR2 sequences are SNHLY and FYNNEI. V was pared by 1 base and J by 3 bases, with 5 bases of the junction left unmatched. The CDR3, as DNA: TGTGCCAGCAGTGAAGAGGCGGGGGATTACACCGGGGAGCTGTTTTTT. Its protein is CASSEEAGDYTGELFF. The full variable domain, rest sourced from reference TRBV2 and TRBJ2-2, is EPEVTQTPSHQVTQMGQEVILRCVPISNHLYFYWYRQILGQKVEFLVSFYNNEISEKSEIFDDQFSVERPDGSNFTLKIRSTKLEDSAMYFCASSEEAGDYTGELFFGEGSRLTVL.

This chain uses TRBV7-2 with TRBJ1-2; 9 nucleotides agree with TRBD1. The V and J ends lost 4 bases and 4 bases, in that order; junction bases with no gene match: 4. This CDR3 region has 14 residues. Germline V gives CDR1 SGHTA, CDR2 FQGNSA. The DNA of the CDR3 is TGTGCCAGCAGCTCGGACAGGGGTTCCTATGGCTACACCTTC. This encodes CASSSDRGSYGYTF.

The chain uses TRBV7-9 and TRBJ1-6; TRBD1 might be the D (6 bases). This CDR3 comprises 14 residues. The germline V gene has CDR1 SEHNR and CDR2 FQNEAQ (reference sequence). V was clipped by 2 bases and J by 7 bases, with 9 bases between them. Written as DNA, the CDR3 is TGTGCCAGCAGCTTAACAGGGCCAAATTCACCCCTCCACTTT. This sequence encodes CASSLTGPNSPLHF.